Below, one T cell receptor (beta chain) is given with its context. During active infection, Seattle patients enrolled and were then monitored through disease. CDR3 length: 15 amino acids. J lost 0 bases, V lost 4 bases, and 3 bases had no gene match. Germline loops: CDR1 ENHRY, CDR2 SYGVKD. The assay was immunoSEQ multiplex PCR, and TCRdb's table has in-frame clones only and misses some. The sample holds about 54,000 clones, roughly 87% seen once. The sample is drawn from a study of blood T cell repertoires in COVID-19. As for the study in general: The study drew acute and convalescent COVID-19 samples from the United States, Italy and Spain.

The receptor was isolated from a man in his forties or fifties with COVID-19, enrolled during active disease. This sequence joins TRBV10-3 and TRBJ1-1; 9 bases map to TRBD1. Specimen: peripheral blood. For the CDR3, the DNA is TGTGCCATCAGTGGGGGGGACAGGGTGAACACTGAAGCTTTCTTT. Its protein product is CAISGGDRVNTEAFF.